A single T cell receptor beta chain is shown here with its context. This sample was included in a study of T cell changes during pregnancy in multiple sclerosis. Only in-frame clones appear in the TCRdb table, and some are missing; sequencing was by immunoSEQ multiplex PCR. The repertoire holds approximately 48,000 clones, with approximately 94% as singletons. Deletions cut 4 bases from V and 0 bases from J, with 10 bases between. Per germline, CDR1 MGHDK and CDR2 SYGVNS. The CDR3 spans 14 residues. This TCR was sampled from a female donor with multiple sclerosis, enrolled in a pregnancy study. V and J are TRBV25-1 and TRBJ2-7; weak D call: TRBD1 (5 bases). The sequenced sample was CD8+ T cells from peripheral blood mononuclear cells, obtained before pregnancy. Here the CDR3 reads CASSAGSSSYEQYF. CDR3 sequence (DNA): TGTGCCAGCAGTGCAGGGTCAAGCTCCTACGAGCAGTACTTC.